This T cell receptor beta chain was sequenced for a study of HIV-infected patients and healthy controls. On this clonotype: Its antigen is not known.

General study results and limits: MAIT alpha-chain CDR3s were frequent in healthy controls, depleted in HIV+. CDR3 sharing between individuals was lower in HIV-infected patients than in healthy controls. Untreated HIV+ repertoires had roughly threefold fewer distinct CDR3s and lower Shannon diversity than healthy controls.

No cell fractionation was done, so the repertoire covers all unsorted peripheral blood T cells. cDNA was made from 500 ng RNA using alpha and beta constant primers. Alpha and beta chain libraries were made separately by chain-specific third strand synthesis with multiplexing indices. Two random hexamers, added before amplification and joined, formed each molecule's 12-nucleotide barcode. MiXCR was run by TCRdb on the 5' RACE reads, yielding one entry per CDR3 protein. Among under 15,000 distinct CDR3 sequences, under 13% were seen once, and the ten largest hold roughly 6.3%. V gave up 7 bases and J gave up 0 bases, with 11 bases separating them. Germline CDR1 reads MDHEN; CDR2 reads SYDVKM. The CDR3 length is 14 residues.

The chain is built from TRBV28 and TRBJ2-3; unclear D gene. This TCR was sampled from an adult in good health. Sequencing input: blood. CDR3 DNA: TGTGCCAGCAAATTAGCCCTGAGCACAGATACGCAGTATTTT. Its protein product is CASKLALSTDTQYF. The variable domain in full, completed from reference TRBV28 and TRBJ2-3, reads DVKVTQSSRYLVKRTGEKVFLECVQDMDHENMFWYRQDPGLGLRLIYFSYDVKMKEKGDIPEGYSVSREKKERFSLILESASTNQTSMYLCASKLALSTDTQYFGPGTRLTVL.